These T cell receptor beta chains were read from a single sample in a study of OX40 agonist ivuxolimab in advanced cancers. Profiled with immunoSEQ multiplex PCR; TCRdb holds only in-frame clones, not every one. This table has around 56,000 clones, 70% to 85% appearing once. The material was CD4+ or CD8+ T cells sorted from blood, obtained in a trial of the OX40 agonist ivuxolimab. These receptors were collected from an adult with an advanced solid tumor such as melanoma, head and neck, liver or kidney cancer. CDR3s include the opening cysteine and the closing phenylalanine or tryptophan. D genes are given only for firm matches. Some rows mark clone size as missing; the rest say once, few, many or name a class of expanded clone.

v_call: TRBV5-1; clone_size: medium-sized; j_call: TRBJ1-2; d_call: TRBD1; cdr3_nt: TGCGCCAGCAGTCCCAGGGACAGGAACTATGGCTACACCTTC; cdr3_aa: CASSPRDRNYGYTF
v_call: TRBV6-5; clone_size: few; j_call: TRBJ2-3; d_call: -; cdr3_nt: TGTGCCAGCAGCCCCGGACAGTACACAGATACGCAGTATTTT; cdr3_aa: CASSPGQYTDTQYF
v_call: TRBV5-5; clone_size: once; j_call: TRBJ1-1; d_call: -; cdr3_nt: TGTGCCAGCAGCTTGTCGGTCGGGAACACTGAAGCTTTCTTT; cdr3_aa: CASSLSVGNTEAFF
v_call: TRBV6-6; clone_size: -; j_call: TRBJ1-6; d_call: TRBD1; cdr3_nt: TGTGCCAGCAGAACAGGGGGGGATTCACCCCTCCACTTT; cdr3_aa: CASRTGGDSPLHF
v_call: TRBV10-1; clone_size: once; j_call: TRBJ2-3; d_call: -; cdr3_nt: TGCGCCAGCAGTGGCGGAACTAGCACAGATACGCAGTATTTT; cdr3_aa: CASSGGTSTDTQYF
v_call: TRBV14; clone_size: -; j_call: TRBJ2-1; d_call: -; cdr3_nt: TGTGCCAGCAGCCAAGATCTGTCCGGGACAAGTATCTTCTTC; cdr3_aa: CASSQDLSGTSIFF
v_call: TRBV7-2; clone_size: -; j_call: TRBJ1-5; d_call: -; cdr3_nt: TGTGCCAGCAGCTTAGACCCTCGGAGAGGCAATCAGCCCCAGCATTTT; cdr3_aa: CASSLDPRRGNQPQHF
v_call: TRBV5-5; clone_size: -; j_call: TRBJ2-3; d_call: TRBD1; cdr3_nt: TGTGCCAGCAGCTTGGTACTGACAGGGCGGACAGATACGCAGTATTTT; cdr3_aa: CASSLVLTGRTDTQYF
v_call: TRBV9; clone_size: -; j_call: TRBJ2-3; d_call: -; cdr3_nt: TGTGCCAGCAGCGTAGAAAGGACAGCGACAGATACGCAGTATTTT; cdr3_aa: CASSVERTATDTQYF
v_call: TRBV11-2; clone_size: -; j_call: TRBJ1-5; d_call: TRBD1; cdr3_nt: TGTGCCAGCAGCCGCAGACAGGGAGGTCAGCCCCAGCATTTT; cdr3_aa: CASSRRQGGQPQHF
v_call: TRBV18; clone_size: -; j_call: TRBJ2-5; d_call: TRBD2; cdr3_nt: TGTGCCAGCTCACCGGGACTAGCGGGAGACGGAGAGACCCAGTACTTC; cdr3_aa: CASSPGLAGDGETQYF
v_call: TRBV19; clone_size: -; j_call: TRBJ1-1; d_call: -; cdr3_nt: TGTGCCAGTAGTATGACAGGAGTAAACACTGAAGCTTTCTTT; cdr3_aa: CASSMTGVNTEAFF
v_call: TRBV5-6; clone_size: -; j_call: TRBJ1-2; d_call: -; cdr3_nt: TGTGCCAGCAGCTTCTTCCCGGGAAAAATAAAGGATGGCTACACCTTC; cdr3_aa: CASSFFPGKIKDGYTF
v_call: TRBV19; clone_size: -; j_call: TRBJ1-3; d_call: -; cdr3_nt: TGTGCCAGTAGTATAGGGCAACTGAGCTATGGAAACACCATATATTTT; cdr3_aa: CASSIGQLSYGNTIYF
v_call: TRBV7-2; clone_size: -; j_call: TRBJ1-2; d_call: TRBD1; cdr3_nt: TGTGCCAGCAGCTTACGTCGGACAGGGCCTAACTATGGCTACACCTTC; cdr3_aa: CASSLRRTGPNYGYTF
v_call: TRBV6-1; clone_size: -; j_call: TRBJ2-7; d_call: TRBD2; cdr3_nt: TGTGCCAGCAGCACTCGACTAGCGGGTTACGAGCAGTACTTC; cdr3_aa: CASSTRLAGYEQYF
v_call: TRBV30; clone_size: -; j_call: TRBJ2-7; d_call: -; cdr3_nt: TGTGCCTGGAATGGAGGGGGGACGCGCTACTCCTACGAGCAGTACTTC; cdr3_aa: CAWNGGGTRYSYEQYF
v_call: TRBV20-1; clone_size: -; j_call: TRBJ2-5; d_call: -; cdr3_nt: TGCAGTGCCCTATCCCAAGAGACCCAGTACTTC; cdr3_aa: CSALSQETQYF
v_call: TRBV18; clone_size: -; j_call: TRBJ2-7; d_call: TRBD2; cdr3_nt: TGTGCCAGCTCACCACCGGGCCGGGAGGACTCCTACGAGCAGTACTTC; cdr3_aa: CASSPPGREDSYEQYF
v_call: TRBV6-4; clone_size: -; j_call: TRBJ1-6; d_call: -; cdr3_nt: TGTGCCAGCAGTGAGGGGAGGGGAAATTCACCCCTCCACTTT; cdr3_aa: CASSEGRGNSPLHF
v_call: TRBV19; clone_size: -; j_call: TRBJ2-3; d_call: TRBD2; cdr3_nt: TGTGCCAGTAGTTCGGGACTAGCGGGAAGCACAGATACGCAGTATTTT; cdr3_aa: CASSSGLAGSTDTQYF
v_call: TRBV7-2; clone_size: -; j_call: TRBJ2-2; d_call: TRBD2; cdr3_nt: TGTGCCAGCAGGCGAGACGGGGGGAGGGTCACCGGGGAGCTGTTTTTT; cdr3_aa: CASRRDGGRVTGELFF